This T cell receptor (beta chain) appears in the sequencing data of a study of tumor and adjacent non-tumor tissue in lung cancer. Study context: Each sample yielded around 4.2 million productive TCRbeta reads on average.

Whole-study results and caveats: TCR diversity was significantly greater in tumor than normal lung tissue. Higher tumor TCR diversity was associated with shorter survival.

Three rounds of nested PCR, following a modified ARM-PCR protocol, produced the TCRbeta library. TCRdb called the multiplex PCR reads again in MiXCR, with one record for every CDR3 protein. The table shows 35,000 to 55,000 distinct CDR3 sequences, with 60% occurring only once. Remarks on this clonotype: The antigen is unknown. Since no conserved phenylalanine or tryptophan closes the CDR3, a read error is the likely cause.

RNA was extracted from bulk tissue without any cell sorting. This non-tumor lung sample came from over 3 cm beyond the tumor edge. V lost 4 bases and J lost 4; bases outside the gene matches: 8. The CDR3 spans 15 residues. The sequence derives from a man aged 45 to 65 with non-small cell lung cancer. Sequencing was done on a sample of distant non-tumor lung tissue. The chain employs TRBV12-3 or TRBV12-4 and TRBJ1-2; 8 bases fit TRBD1. In DNA, the CDR3 is TGTGCCAGCAGTTCCAACAGGGGGGGGGGCTATGGCTACACCTTG. Its translation: CASSSNRGGGYGYTL.